These 20 T cell receptor beta chains came from one sample sequenced in a study of blood T cell repertoires in COVID-19. Generated by immunoSEQ multiplex PCR, the TCRdb table keeps only in-frame clones and is missing some. Here the sample spans a few hundred thousand clones, roughly 88% being singletons. Sequencing used PBMCs or T cells enriched from blood (not recorded which). The receptors come from a woman under 30 who had been exposed to COVID-19.

The chain employs TRBV10-3 and TRBJ2-5; TRBD2 matches at 10 bases. V lost 9 bases and J lost 4; bases outside the gene matches: 11. In germline, CDR1 is ENHRY, CDR2 SYGVKD. This CDR3 comprises 15 residues. The CDR3 bases are TGTGCCATAGGACAGCTAAGCGGGAGGGGAGAGACCCAGTACTTC. This sequence encodes CAIGQLSGRGETQYF.

This chain links TRBV12-3 or TRBV12-4 with TRBJ2-7; no definite D call. The ends were cut back, 4 bases at V and 2 bases at J, with 6 bases in the middle. The CDR3 has 12 residues. The CDR3 sequence is CASSSVPYEQYF. Here the CDR3 DNA reads TGTGCCAGCAGTTCGGTACCCTACGAGCAGTACTTC.

This chain links TRBV2 with TRBJ1-1; TRBD1 matches at 8 bases. With V trimmed by 6 bases and J by 6 bases, 9 bases remained unmatched. CDR1 is SNHLY, CDR2 FYNNEI, per germline. The CDR3 is 14 amino acids. Written as DNA, the CDR3 is TGTGCCAGCAGCAAGGACAGGGCAAAGGCTGAAGCTTTCTTT. This sequence encodes CASSKDRAKAEAFF. The variable domain in full, with the rest retrieved from reference TRBV2 and TRBJ1-1, is EPEVTQTPSHQVTQMGQEVILRCVPISNHLYFYWYRQILGQKVEFLVSFYNNEISEKSEIFDDQFSVERPDGSNFTLKIRSTKLEDSAMYFCASSKDRAKAEAFFGQGTRLTVV.

V gene TRBV6-5 combines with J gene TRBJ1-6, with D possibly being TRBD1 (6 bases). CDR1 and CDR2 from the germline V gene are MNHEY and SVGAGI. This CDR3 contains 15 residues. Between the trimmed V and J ends, which lost 6 bases and 6 bases, there was a span of 15 bases. Written as DNA, the CDR3 is TGTGCCAGCAGGGGAGGGGGGGAGGTTAATTCACCCCTCCACTTT. Encoded protein: CASRGGGEVNSPLHF.

The genes are TRBV11-2 and TRBJ1-6; 7 bases are a match to TRBD1. Germline V gene sequence: CDR1 SGHAT, CDR2 FQNNGV. This CDR3 contains 14 residues. V lost 1 base, J lost 10 bases, and 4 bases stayed unmatched. CDR3 residues: CASSLAQGVSPLHF. In DNA, the CDR3 is TGTGCCAGCAGCTTAGCCCAGGGGGTATCACCCCTCCACTTT. The full variable domain, completed using reference TRBV11-2 and TRBJ1-6, is EAGVAQSPRYKIIEKRQSVAFWCNPISGHATLYWYQQILGQGPKLLIQFQNNGVVDDSQLPKDRFSAERLKGVDSTLKIQPAKLEDSAVYLCASSLAQGVSPLHFGNGTRLTVT.

This chain connects TRBV28 to TRBJ1-2, with 11 bases matching TRBD1. Germline V gives CDR1 MDHEN, CDR2 SYDVKM. The CDR3 is made up of 17 amino acids. V shed 6 bases, J shed 3 bases, and the junction held 12 bases outside the gene matches. As DNA, the CDR3 is TGTGCCAGCAGCCACCTCTCTCCGGGACAGGGGGACTATGGCTACACCTTC. Amino acids: CASSHLSPGQGDYGYTF.

The chain has TRBV28 and TRBJ2-6; 9 bases match TRBD1. The CDR3 has 20 amino acids. Germline CDR1 MDHEN, CDR2 SYDVKM. J gave up 1 base and V 4 bases, and 14 bases lay outside the gene matches. The CDR3 DNA reads as TGTGCCAGCAGTTCCATCCTTGGGGACAGGGATTTTTCTGGGGCCAACGTCCTGACTTTC. Translation: CASSSILGDRDFSGANVLTF.

This clone was observed a few times. V and J are TRBV27 and TRBJ2-7; 8 bases are shared with TRBD1. Germline V gives CDR1 MNHEY, CDR2 SMNVEV (reference sequence). With 5 bases clipped from V and 2 bases from J, the junction kept 2 bases outside the gene matches. This CDR3 is built from 13 residues. DNA of the CDR3: TGTGCCAGCAGTCCGGGACAGGCCTACGAGCAGTACTTC. This gives the protein CASSPGQAYEQYF.

In its sample, this clone was seen once. The chain recombines TRBV7-2 with TRBJ2-7, with D tentatively TRBD2 (6 bases). V gave up 4 bases and J gave up 1 base, with 11 bases separating them. CDR3 length: 14 amino acids. Germline CDR1 is SGHTA and CDR2 is FQGNSA. This chain's CDR3 is CASSSPGLSYEQYF. The CDR3 region has the DNA TGTGCCAGCAGCTCCCCGGGACTTTCCTACGAGCAGTACTTC.

This sequence joins TRBV3-1 (or the pseudogene TRBV3-2) and TRBJ1-5; TRBD1 agrees at 12 bases. CDR3 size: 19 residues. Germline V gene data show CDR1 as LGHDT and CDR2 as YNNKEL (reference sequence). The trim removed 3 bases at V and 0 bases at J, leaving 9 bases unmatched. DNA of the CDR3: TGTGCCAGCAGCCAGGGACCGGGACAGGGGGCCGTTAGCAATCAGCCCCAGCATTTT. It yields the protein CASSQGPGQGAVSNQPQHF.

The V call is TRBV10-3, the J call TRBJ2-3; TRBD2 is a possible D gene (6 bases). The CDR3 runs 13 residues. V gave up 4 bases and J gave up 3 bases, with 8 bases separating them. From germline, CDR1 is ENHRY and CDR2 SYGVKD. DNA of the CDR3: TGTGCCATCAGTGGGGCGGGGACAGATACGCAGTATTTT. Translating it yields CAISGAGTDTQYF.

This chain connects TRBV28 to TRBJ2-7; D possibly corresponds to TRBD2 (6 bases). The CDR3 spans 17 residues. Trimming left V 6 bases short and J 0 bases short, with 21 bases between. The germline V gene has CDR1 MDHEN and CDR2 SYDVKM. CDR3: CASSSSAGLPSSYEQYF. The DNA of the CDR3 is TGTGCCAGCAGCTCAAGTGCGGGGCTTCCGAGCTCCTACGAGCAGTACTTC.

The chain uses TRBV19 and TRBJ2-5; 7 nucleotides line up with TRBD1. The CDR3 sequence is 15 residues long. Trimming removed 4 bases from V and 4 bases from J; junction bases left unmatched: 9. The germline gives CDR1 LNHDA, CDR2 SQIVND (reference sequence). CDR3 in amino acids: CASSTGKRGRETQYF. In DNA, the CDR3 is TGTGCCAGTAGTACGGGGAAAAGGGGGCGAGAGACCCAGTACTTC.

This chain joins TRBV10-3 and TRBJ1-2; D might be TRBD1 (5 bases). This CDR3 is 13 amino acids long. V gave up 6 bases and J gave up 10 bases, with 18 bases separating them. Germline CDR1 ENHRY, CDR2 SYGVKD. The CDR3 region is CAIRKDSGQVYTF. The CDR3 DNA reads as TGTGCCATCAGAAAAGACAGTGGACAAGTCTACACCTTC.

The rearrangement uses TRBV5-4 and TRBJ1-5; 7 nucleotides match TRBD1. V was clipped by 2 bases and J by 6 bases; unmatched bases: 11. This CDR3 has 16 amino acids. Germline CDR1 and CDR2: SGHNT and YYREEE (reference sequence). The CDR3 loop is CASSFQGERGTQPQHF. The CDR3 bases are TGTGCCAGCAGCTTTCAGGGGGAACGCGGTACTCAGCCCCAGCATTTT.

This chain joins TRBV7-2 and TRBJ2-7; TRBD1 agrees at 9 bases. The CDR3 has 16 amino acids. After removal of 1 base from V and 2 bases from J, the junction contained 6 bases not matched to a gene. Germline V gives CDR1 SGHTA, CDR2 FQGNSA. CDR3 sequence (DNA): TGTGCCAGCAGCTTAGTAGGGACAGGGATCCCCTACGAGCAGTACTTC. Residues: CASSLVGTGIPYEQYF.

V gene TRBV28 combines with J gene TRBJ2-7; D might be TRBD1 (6 bases). Germline-derived CDR1 and CDR2 are MDHEN and SYDVKM. The V and J ends lost 1 base and 0 bases respectively, with 13 bases between them. The CDR3 totals 16 residues. The CDR3 reads CASSLLGGSGSYEQYF. Here the CDR3 DNA reads TGTGCCAGCAGTTTATTAGGGGGATCGGGCTCCTACGAGCAGTACTTC.

CDR3 loop: CSVGQGKGLEHF. The CDR3 region has the DNA TGCAGCGTTGGGCAGGGAAAGGGGCTCGAGCATTTT. The V gene is TRBV29-1, the J gene TRBJ1-5; a weak D match, TRBD1 (5 bases). Germline V CDR1 and CDR2: SQVTM, ANQGSEA. The CDR3 extends over 12 amino acids. Trimming took 4 bases from V and 14 from J, leaving 18 bases between them.

V usage is TRBV7-2 and J usage is TRBJ2-3; 7 bases line up with TRBD2. Germline trimming cut 2 bases from V and 4 bases from J; bases unmatched to any gene: 12. There are 17 residues in the CDR3. Looked up from germline, CDR1 is SGHTA and CDR2 is FQGNSA. The CDR3 sequence is CASSLILGAAGADTQYF. CDR3 sequence (DNA): TGTGCCAGCAGCTTAATTCTAGGGGCGGCGGGAGCAGATACGCAGTATTTT.

The chain combines TRBV11-2 with TRBJ2-7, with a tentative D call TRBD1 (7 bases). Trimming pared 0 bases from V and 2 bases from J, leaving 11 bases between. The V gene's germline CDR1 is SGHAT and CDR2 FQNNGV. The CDR3 length is 15 residues. The CDR3: CASSLEGGQTYEQYF. The CDR3 nucleotides read TGTGCCAGCAGCTTAGAGGGGGGACAGACCTACGAGCAGTACTTC.